This T cell receptor beta chain was recorded in a study of blood T cell repertoires in COVID-19 (dated by TCRdb to 2018 to 2020). About the investigation overall: The collaborator samples originated in the United States, Italy and Spain and spanned the acute and convalescent phases of COVID-19. The prospective study material was composed of cDNA or gDNA derived from T cells, B-cell-depleted T cells, or PBMCs. Subjects who had been exposed to COVID-19, were actively infected with it, or had recovered from it provided the deeply sampled blood TCRbeta repertoires that made up the dataset. The repertoires were released in a freely available public database meant as a resource for research on the immune response to SARS-CoV-2. Samples were obtained from the ongoing ImmuneRACE study (first 160 participants) and from about 1,300 subjects provided by 6 global collaborators. The sample metadata nearly always contained a de-identified subject ID, COVID-19 status, age in years and sex. Where available, HLA class I and class II types were taken from metadata supplied by the sample provider and were not determined by assay-based typing. The investigation overall reported the following: The amount of clinical and demographic metadata varied by source and participant and was provided uncurated.

V has 7 bases trimmed and J has 0 bases trimmed; junction bases matching no gene number 5. Including the terminal cysteine and phenylalanine, the CDR3 comprises 15 residues. Only the CDR3 part of the read is kept: 45 bases, read in frame from the first base. The germline V gene (reference sequence) supplies CDR1 MNHEY and CDR2 SMNVEV. Participants in the prospective study were aged about 18 to 89 years, lived in about two dozen United States geographic areas, and enrolled through a virtual design. To assign participants to cohorts, the prospective study relied on clinical history that participants themselves reported in a screening survey and a study questionnaire. ImmuneRACE Cohort 3 recovered participants were defined by two consecutive negative NP/OP PCR tests, healthcare professional clearance, or symptom resolution. Mobile phlebotomists in the prospective study collected whole blood, serum and a nasopharyngeal or oropharyngeal swab from every participant. Over an approximately 2-month period, participants in the prospective study had the option of providing additional blood draws and questionnaires. Prospective study blood samples were shipped either frozen or at room temperature before DNA extraction.

Worth noting for this clone: No cognate antigen has been identified for it. Base qualities were left out, and no much larger clone turns up one base away.

TCRbeta CDR3 regions were amplified from genomic DNA using the immunoSEQ Assay, a bias-controlled multiplex PCR. Per the original workflow: Within the assay, amplification of reference gene primers was used to estimate how many nucleated cells each sample contained. To quantify the absolute abundance of each unique TCRbeta CDR3 rearrangement, sequence reads were collapsed and filtered. For each sample, productive Simpson clonality was calculated by taking the square root of Simpson's diversity index across productive rearrangements. TCRdb re-hosts the immuneACCESS table, in-frame sequences only. Its copies lack some clones; in the studies checked, an unresolved V gene accounts for under half of them, and the cause for the rest is not known. From that table come the V and J calls and clone size; the DNA was used to work out D and trimming. The sample includes more than 300,000 clones, with more than 75% observed a single time. The ten largest clonotypes hold around 1.2% of the sample.

The sequenced sample was PBMCs or T cells enriched from blood (not recorded which). The TCR was taken from a young woman who had recovered from COVID-19. The sequence links TRBV27 to TRBJ2-2; TRBD2 lines up with 7 middle nucleotides. The DNA reads as follows: TGTGCCAGCAACTTAGCGGGTTCGAACACCGGGGAGCTGTTTTTT. Translated, this is CASNLAGSNTGELFF.